This T cell receptor (beta chain) appears in the sequencing data of a study of blood T cells in healthy people across ages. Study results and caveats: A strong correlation was found between TCR beta diversity and the percentage of naive T cells.

Primers used in a second PCR of about 6 to 11 cycles were a sample-barcoded 5' primer and a J-beta primer mix. TCRdb processed the 5' RACE reads anew with MiXCR; each CDR3 protein has one entry. The table has about 1.4 million distinct CDR3 sequences, approximately 59% seen once. Germline CDR1 and CDR2: KGHDR and SFDVKD. This CDR3 spans 14 amino acids. The sample holds a few counts of this clonotype. What it binds is unknown. The V and J genes are TRBV24-1 and TRBJ2-7, with 7 bases matching TRBD2. Gene TRBJ2-5 matches the end of the DNA better, so the J call may be wrong. The sequenced sample consisted of blood. The receptor was isolated from a young man in good health. The CDR3: CATSDGGRGETQYF. CDR3 nucleotide sequence: TGTGCCACCAGTGATGGGGGGAGGGGAGAGACCCAGTACTTC.